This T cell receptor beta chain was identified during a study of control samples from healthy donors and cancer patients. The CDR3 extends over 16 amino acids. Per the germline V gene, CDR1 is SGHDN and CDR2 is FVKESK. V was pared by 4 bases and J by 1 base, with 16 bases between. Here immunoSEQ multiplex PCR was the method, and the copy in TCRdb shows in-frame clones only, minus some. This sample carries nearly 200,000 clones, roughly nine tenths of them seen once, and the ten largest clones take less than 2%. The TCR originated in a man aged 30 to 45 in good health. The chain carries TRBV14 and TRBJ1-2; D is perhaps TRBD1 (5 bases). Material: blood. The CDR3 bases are TGTGCCAGCAGCCCCACTTGGGGACGTTATAACTATGGCTACACCTTC. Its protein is CASSPTWGRYNYGYTF. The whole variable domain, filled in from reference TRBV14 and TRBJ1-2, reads EAGVTQFPSHSVIEKGQTVTLRCDPISGHDNLYWYRRVMGKEIKFLLHFVKESKQDESGMPNNRFLAERTGGTYSTLKVQPAELEDSGVYFCASSPTWGRYNYGYTFGSGTRLTVV.